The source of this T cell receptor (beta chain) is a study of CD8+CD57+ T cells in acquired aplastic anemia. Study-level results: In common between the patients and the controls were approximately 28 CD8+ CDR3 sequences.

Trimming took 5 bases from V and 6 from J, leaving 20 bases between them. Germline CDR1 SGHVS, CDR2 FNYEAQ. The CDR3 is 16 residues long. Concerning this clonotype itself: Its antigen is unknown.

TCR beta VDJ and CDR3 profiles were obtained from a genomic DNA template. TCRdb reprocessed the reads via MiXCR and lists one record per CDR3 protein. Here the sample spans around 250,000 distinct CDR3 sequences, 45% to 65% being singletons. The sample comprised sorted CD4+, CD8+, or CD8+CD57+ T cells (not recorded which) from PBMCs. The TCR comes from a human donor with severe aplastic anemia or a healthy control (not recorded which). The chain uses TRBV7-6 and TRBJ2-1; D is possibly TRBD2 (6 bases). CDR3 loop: CASSPSAGLYGNEQFF. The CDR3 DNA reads TGTGCCAGCAGCCCTTCGGCGGGGCTTTACGGCAATGAGCAGTTCTTC.